This T cell receptor beta chain emerged from a study of blood T cell repertoires in COVID-19. Study at large: The study drew acute and convalescent COVID-19 samples from the United States, Italy and Spain. The analysed material was cDNA or gDNA that came from T cells, B-cell-depleted T cells, or PBMCs.

As originally analysed: Nucleated cell counts were estimated from reference gene primer amplification. Sequencing was performed with immunoSEQ multiplex PCR; in TCRdb, only in-frame clones are kept and a portion is missing. For V, J and clone size, that table is used; D and trimming come from the DNA. Here the sample spans about 40,000 clones, approximately 90% being singletons. CDR1 is MGHDK and CDR2 is SYGVNS in the germline V gene. The CDR3 totals 11 residues. Trimming at V came to 6 bases and at J to 8 bases, leaving 3 bases not matched to a gene. This sequence was found in a man between 50 and 59 years old in a cohort sampled during active COVID-19. Input material: peripheral blood. The chain has TRBV25-1 and TRBJ1-2, with 7 bases fitting TRBD1. The CDR3 is CASRQGSGYTF. In nucleotides, the CDR3 is TGTGCCAGCAGACAGGGGTCGGGCTACACCTTC.